The rows below give T cell receptor beta chains drawn from one sample of a study of blood T cell repertoires in COVID-19. The repertoire was sequenced with immunoSEQ multiplex PCR; TCRdb's copy has only in-frame clones and lacks some. The table has 100,000 to 150,000 clones, 65% to 90% seen once. Sequenced sample: PBMCs or T cells enriched from blood (not recorded which). The receptors were sampled from a woman between 45 and 65 years old who had recovered from COVID-19. Both conserved end residues are part of each CDR3. The D gene is left open where the match is weak. For some rows the clone size is stated as once, few or many, or as a class when expanded; others skip it.

>TRBJ1-5|.|.|TRBV10-2
TGCGCCAGCAGTGAGGACTGGCTGAGCAATCAGCCCCAGCATTTT
CASSEDWLSNQPQHF
>TRBJ2-2|.|TRBD1|TRBV7-2
TGTGCCAGCAGACCGGGACAGGGAAACACCGGGGAGCTGTTTTTT
CASRPGQGNTGELFF
>TRBJ2-2|once|.|TRBV7-2
TGTGCCAGCAGCCCCCGTCCCGGGACACTGAACACCGGGGAGCTGTTTTTT
CASSPRPGTLNTGELFF
>TRBJ2-1|.|TRBD1|TRBV12-3/TRBV12-4
TGTGCCAGCAGTCAAGAGACAGGGAAGTTCTTC
CASSQETGKFF
>TRBJ2-3|.|.|TRBV3-1/TRBV3-2
TGTGCCAGCAGCCAGTTCCGGGACACAGATACGCAGTATTTT
CASSQFRDTDTQYF
>TRBJ2-7|.|.|TRBV27
TGTGCCAGCAGTTCCCTAGCGTCCTACGAGCAGTACTTC
CASSSLASYEQYF
>TRBJ1-6|.|.|TRBV7-8
TGTGCCAGCAGCTTAGCGCTACAGTCGACCACCCTCCACTTT
CASSLALQSTTLHF
>TRBJ1-2|.|TRBD1|TRBV5-1
TGCGCCACCCGGGATCGGGCGGACAGGGACTATGGCTACACCTTC
CATRDRADRDYGYTF
>TRBJ1-1|.|.|TRBV7-9
TGTGCCAGCAGCTTAGGAGGGTTCACTGAAGCTTTCTTT
CASSLGGFTEAFF
>TRBJ2-5|.|TRBD2|TRBV9
TGTGCCAGCAGCGTTACGGGGGGATGGGGGGAGACCCAGTACTTC
CASSVTGGWGETQYF
>TRBJ1-5|.|.|TRBV29-1
TGCAGCGTTGCCGACAGGTACAATCAGCCCCAGCATTTT
CSVADRYNQPQHF
>TRBJ1-5|.|TRBD1|TRBV19
TGTGCCAGTAGCCCGGGACAGTATAGCAATCAGCCCCAGCATTTT
CASSPGQYSNQPQHF
>TRBJ2-7|.|TRBD2|TRBV14
TGTGCCAGCAGCCCCCGACTAGCGGGGGCCTCAATACACTACGAGCAGTACTTC
CASSPRLAGASIHYEQYF
>TRBJ1-1|.|.|TRBV7-9
TGTGCCAGCAGCTTAGGTTTAGCCCTCAGCGAAGCTTTCTTT
CASSLGLALSEAFF
>TRBJ1-2|.|TRBD1|TRBV6-2/TRBV6-3
TGTGCCAGCAGTGACTTCGGACAGGGGGGTGGCTACACCTTC
CASSDFGQGGGYTF
>TRBJ2-7|.|TRBD2|TRBV4-3
TGCGCCAGCAGCCAAGCGACTAGCGGGACCTACGAGCAGTACTTC
CASSQATSGTYEQYF
>TRBJ1-2|few|TRBD1|TRBV7-2
TGTGCCAGCAGCGCTCACAGGGGGAACTATGGCTACACCTTC
CASSAHRGNYGYTF
>TRBJ2-1|.|TRBD1|TRBV2
TGTGCCAGCAGTGTGCAGGGGGCTTACAATGAGCAGTTCTTC
CASSVQGAYNEQFF
>TRBJ1-4|.|TRBD1|TRBV27
TGTGCCAGCAGGGCGCCAGGGGGTCTAAGCGAAAAACTGTTTTTT
CASRAPGGLSEKLFF
>TRBJ1-1|.|.|TRBV5-6
TGTGCCAGCAGCGGACGACACGGAGAGGGATCTGAAGCTTTCTTT
CASSGRHGEGSEAFF
>TRBJ1-1|.|TRBD1|TRBV30
TGTGCCTGGAGTGAAGGGACAGGGGGCACTGAAGCTTTCTTT
CAWSEGTGGTEAFF
>TRBJ2-7|.|TRBD1|TRBV9
TGTGCCAGCAGCAGGACAGGGAACTCCTACGAGCAGTACTTC
CASSRTGNSYEQYF
>TRBJ2-7|.|TRBD1|TRBV9
TGTGCCAGCAGCGGCACAGGGGTCGAGCAGTACTTC
CASSGTGVEQYF
>TRBJ2-7|.|.|TRBV7-9
TGTGCCAGCAGCTTTGGGCACTACGAGCAGTACTTC
CASSFGHYEQYF
>TRBJ2-3|.|TRBD2|TRBV5-1
TGCGCCAGCAGCTTGGGCGCTAGCGGGAGCACAGATACGCAGTATTTT
CASSLGASGSTDTQYF
>TRBJ2-7|.|TRBD1|TRBV7-9
TGTGCCAGCAGTCCCGCTCACCCCGGGACAGGGAGGACCTACGAGCAGTACTTC
CASSPAHPGTGRTYEQYF
>TRBJ1-2|few|.|TRBV3-1/TRBV3-2
TGTGCCAGCAGATTTAGTCCCCTCCGGGACTCAAGGGGAAACGTGAAGGGCTACACCTTC
CASRFSPLRDSRGNVKGYTF
>TRBJ1-1|.|TRBD1|TRBV6-2/TRBV6-3
TGTGCCAGCAGTTTCCGACAGGGACGAACTGAAGCTTTCTTT
CASSFRQGRTEAFF
>TRBJ2-7|once|.|TRBV27
TGTGCCAGCAGTTTTGGTGGTCAGGGGATTCCCTACGAGCAGTACTTC
CASSFGGQGIPYEQYF
>TRBJ1-5|.|TRBD1|TRBV19
TGTGCCAGTAGTATAGGGACAGGGGGCAGCAATCAGCCCCAGCATTTT
CASSIGTGGSNQPQHF
>TRBJ1-6|.|.|TRBV2
TGTGCCAGCAGGGCCGGGGGGGCAGGCTCACCCCTCCACTTT
CASRAGGAGSPLHF
>TRBJ2-7|once|.|TRBV18
TGTGCCAGCTCACCACGGCGGGGAGACGAGCAGTACTTC
CASSPRRGDEQYF
>TRBJ2-1|.|TRBD1|TRBV19
TGTGCCAGTAGTATATGGACAGGGCACGATGAGCAGTTCTTC
CASSIWTGHDEQFF
>TRBJ2-7|.|TRBD2|TRBV20-1
TGCAGTGGACTAGCGGGGAGACGGCAGTACTTC
CSGLAGRRQYF
>TRBJ2-2|.|.|TRBV5-1
TGCGCCAGCAGCCCACTCACAGGGAACACCGGGGAGCTGTTTTTT
CASSPLTGNTGELFF
>TRBJ1-2|few|.|TRBV6-2/TRBV6-3
TGTGCCAGCAGTTACTCGAAGCGACAGCCCCTCTTC
CASSYSKRQPLF
>TRBJ2-3|.|.|TRBV7-8
TGTGCCAGCAGCGCTCTAGGAGGGGGCCAAGATACGCAGTATTTT
CASSALGGGQDTQYF
>TRBJ1-2|.|TRBD1|TRBV4-3
TGCGCCAGCAGCCCGGGACAGGGGAGCTATGGCTACACCTTC
CASSPGQGSYGYTF